The clone carrying this T cell receptor beta chain was detected many times. Its specificity is not known. The sample originates from a study of Graves' ophthalmopathy and Graves' hyperthyroidism. Study-level points and caveats: The model reached roughly 71% sensitivity and approximately 72% specificity for predicting ophthalmopathy progression.

The ends lost 6 bases at V and 5 bases at J; junction bases unmatched: 5. Germline-derived CDR1 and CDR2 are SQVTM and ANQGSEA. The CDR3 sequence is 13 residues long. RNA transcripts were the source from which TCR beta CDR3 regions were amplified. Investigators did first-round RT-PCR with HTBI primers, then second-round multiplex PCR. TCRdb reprocessed the multiplex PCR reads via MiXCR and lists one record per CDR3 protein. This sample carries some 350,000 distinct CDR3 sequences, 17% of them seen once, and the ten largest clones take about 2.4%. This sequence originates from an adult woman with stable Graves' hyperthyroidism. Sample: peripheral blood. The chain has TRBV29-1 and TRBJ2-5, with 11 bases fitting TRBD1. The CDR3 region has the DNA TGCAGCGTACGGGGACAGGGGGTTGAGACCCAGTACTTC. Translating it yields CSVRGQGVETQYF. The whole variable domain, filled in from reference TRBV29-1 and TRBJ2-5, reads SAVISQKPSRDICQRGTSLTIQCQVDSQVTMMFWYRQQPGQSLTLIATANQGSEATYESGFVIDKFPISRPNLTFSTLTVSNMSPEDSSIYLCSVRGQGVETQYFGPGTRLLVL.